The rows below give T cell receptor beta chains drawn from one sample of a study of blood T cell repertoires in COVID-19. Sequencing used immunoSEQ multiplex PCR; TCRdb keeps in-frame clones, though not all of them. The table records some 250,000 clones, about 80% of them present only once. Sequencing was carried out using peripheral blood. Every receptor here comes from an elderly woman with acute or convalescent COVID-19. CDR3s include the opening cysteine and the closing phenylalanine or tryptophan. A D gene is named only where the DNA matches it firmly. Expanded clones are given a class, and other clones once, few, many or no size at all.

size	D	J	V	DNA	CDR3
NA	NA	TRBJ2-1	TRBV6-5	TGTGCCAGCAGTTACACATCAGTCTCCTACAATGAGCAGTTCTTC	CASSYTSVSYNEQFF
NA	NA	TRBJ2-3	TRBV5-4	TGTGCCAGCAGTCGGGACTCTGGCACAGATACGCAGTATTTT	CASSRDSGTDTQYF
NA	TRBD2	TRBJ2-5	TRBV4-1	TGCGCCAGCAGCCTACTAGCGGGAGTTGGGCAAGAGACCCAGTACTTC	CASSLLAGVGQETQYF
few	NA	TRBJ2-7	TRBV18	TGTGCCAGCTCCCGGGTAGATGGTGCCTACGAGCAGTACTTC	CASSRVDGAYEQYF
few	NA	TRBJ1-3	TRBV19	TGTGCCAGTAGTCTCCGGGACAACGGAATATATTTT	CASSLRDNGIYF
NA	TRBD1	TRBJ2-7	TRBV4-1	TGCGCCAGCAGCCAAGGGACAGGGGGGACCTACGAGCAGTACTTC	CASSQGTGGTYEQYF
NA	TRBD2	TRBJ2-7	TRBV5-6	TGTGCCAGCAGCTTGTCTAGCGGGAGGGCCCGGAACTCCTACGAGCAGTACTTC	CASSLSSGRARNSYEQYF
few	TRBD1	TRBJ1-5	TRBV18	TGTGCCAGCTCCCCAGGACAGGCGCTCAATCAGCCCCAGCATTTT	CASSPGQALNQPQHF
NA	TRBD1	TRBJ1-6	TRBV6-5	TGTGCCACCACGACAGGGGATTCGTATTCACCCCTCCACTTT	CATTTGDSYSPLHF
NA	NA	TRBJ1-1	TRBV12-3/TRBV12-4	TGTGCCAGCAGTTTCAGGGTTAACACTGAAGCTTTCTTT	CASSFRVNTEAFF
NA	TRBD1	TRBJ2-5	TRBV7-8	TGTGCCAGCAGCCCTTCTCGGACAGGGGGTTGGGAGACCCAGTACTTC	CASSPSRTGGWETQYF
once	TRBD1	TRBJ2-2	TRBV5-5	TGTGCCAGCAGCTGGACAGGGGCGGTGAACACCGGGGAGCTGTTTTTT	CASSWTGAVNTGELFF
NA	NA	TRBJ1-2	TRBV18	TGTGCCAGCTCACCACAACCGAGCTATGGCTACACCTTC	CASSPQPSYGYTF